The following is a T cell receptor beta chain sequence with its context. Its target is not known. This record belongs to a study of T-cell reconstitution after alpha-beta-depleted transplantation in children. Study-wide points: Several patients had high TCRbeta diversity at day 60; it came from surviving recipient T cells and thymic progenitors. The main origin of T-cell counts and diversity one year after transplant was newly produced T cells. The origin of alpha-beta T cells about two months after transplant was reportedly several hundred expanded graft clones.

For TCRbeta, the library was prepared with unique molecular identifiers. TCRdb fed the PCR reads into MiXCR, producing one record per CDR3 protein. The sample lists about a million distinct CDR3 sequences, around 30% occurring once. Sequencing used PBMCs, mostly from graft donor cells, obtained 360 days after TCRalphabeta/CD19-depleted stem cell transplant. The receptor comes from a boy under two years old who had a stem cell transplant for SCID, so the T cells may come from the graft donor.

The CDR3 here is CSVEVIRVEAFF. Here the CDR3 DNA reads TGCAGCGTTGAAGTAATTCGAGTTGAAGCTTTCTTT. This rearrangement joins TRBV29-1 to TRBJ1-1, with no clear D. The CDR3 length is 12 residues. The V and J ends lost 1 base and 7 bases respectively, with 10 bases between them. CDR1 SQVTM and CDR2 ANQGSEA come from the germline V gene.